This TCR beta chain was identified during a study of T-cell memory formation after mild COVID-19. Points from the study as a whole: CD8+ contracting clones occupied EMRA, while CD4+ ones occupied mainly CM and EM.

5'RACE primed at constant segments yielded TCR alpha and TCR beta cDNA libraries bearing sample barcodes and UMIs. TCRdb ran MiXCR on the 5' RACE reads and lists one entry per CDR3 protein. The top ten clones hold under 25% of a sample with around 53,000 distinct CDR3 sequences, 12% of them seen once. About this clonotype: Its cognate antigen is unknown. Mismatch with germline at one junction end may stem from a read error.

Material: PBMCs or a T cell subset sorted from them (not recorded which). This clonotype was obtained from a young man who had mild COVID-19 (a few samples of this study predate the infection). Cell type and time point are not known.

CDR3 nucleotides: TGTGCCAGTAGAATAGGACAGACCCTACGAGAGCAGTACTTC. This gives the protein CASRIGQTLREQYF. The chain uses TRBV19 and TRBJ2-7, with a tentative D call TRBD1 (6 bases). CDR3 length: 14 amino acids. Per the germline V gene, CDR1 is LNHDA and CDR2 is SQIVND (reference sequence).